What follows are 28 T cell receptor beta chains derived from one specimen sequenced in a study of T cells in Graves' hyperthyroidism and ophthalmopathy. Researchers took RNA transcripts and amplified the TCR beta CDR3 regions from them. HTBI primers were the set used in a first-round RT-PCR of the TCR CDR3. One entry per CDR3 protein results from TCRdb running MiXCR on the multiplex PCR reads. The sample lists approximately 300,000 distinct CDR3 sequences, around 19% occurring once. What was sequenced was blood. All receptors come from a man between 45 and 60 years old with Graves' ophthalmopathy.

In this sample, this clonotype turned up a few times. The V and J genes are TRBV19 and TRBJ2-7; D is possibly TRBD1 or TRBD2 (5 bases each). This CDR3 comprises 15 residues. Trimming took 5 bases from V and 0 from J, leaving 14 bases between them. In germline, CDR1 is LNHDA, CDR2 SQIVND (reference sequence). The CDR3 sequence is CASSSSGTPSYEQYF. Here the CDR3 DNA reads TGTGCCAGTAGTTCGTCCGGGACGCCCTCCTACGAGCAGTACTTC.

The chain is built from TRBV5-1 and TRBJ2-1; 9 positions agree with TRBD1. Germline loops: CDR1 SGHRS, CDR2 YFSETQ. CDR3 size: 15 residues. The trim removed 0 bases at V and 6 bases at J, leaving 4 bases unmatched. The CDR3 spells CASSLEGQGSNEQFF. The CDR3, as DNA: TGCGCCAGCAGCTTGGAAGGACAGGGGAGCAATGAGCAGTTCTTC.

This clonotype was observed many times. The genes are TRBV10-3 and TRBJ1-2; 9 nucleotides line up with TRBD1. The V and J ends lost 11 bases and 2 bases, in that order; junction bases with no gene match: 9. The CDR3 totals 14 residues. Germline-derived CDR1 and CDR2 are ENHRY and SYGVKD. In DNA form, the CDR3 reads TGTGCCTCGGGGAAGGGACAGGGAAACTATGGCTACACCTTC. Translation gives CASGKGQGNYGYTF.

The V gene is TRBV16, the J gene TRBJ2-1; D possibly corresponds to TRBD2 (5 bases). Judging by the DNA end, TRBJ2-7 fits better; the J call may be wrong. This CDR3 spans 19 amino acids. Looked up from germline, CDR1 is KGHSY and CDR2 is FQNENV. The CDR3 loop is CASSQRRPGKGQRYNEQYF. DNA for the CDR3: TGTGCCAGCAGCCAACGACGCCCGGGAAAAGGTCAAAGATACAATGAGCAGTACTTC.

The V gene is TRBV20-1, the J gene TRBJ2-1, with a possible D match to TRBD2 (5 bases). Trimming cost V 0 bases and J 0 bases, with 18 bases left between them. The CDR3 totals 18 residues. CDR1 is DFQATT and CDR2 is SNEGSKA in the germline V gene (reference sequence). As DNA, the CDR3 is TGCAGTGCTAGAGATCTGTCCGAGCGGCGGAGCTCCTACAATGAGCAGTTCTTC. Amino acid sequence: CSARDLSERRSSYNEQFF.

In its sample, this clonotype was seen many times. The V gene is TRBV5-4, the J gene TRBJ2-5; possible D gene TRBD1, 5 bases. There are 13 residues in the CDR3. Germline V gives CDR1 SGHNT, CDR2 YYREEE (reference sequence). Between the trimmed V and J ends, which lost 0 bases and 5 bases, there was a span of 8 bases. The CDR3 DNA is TGTGCCAGCAGCTTGGAAAGGGGTGAGACCCAGTACTTC. Protein sequence: CASSLERGETQYF. The complete variable domain, with remaining parts taken from reference TRBV5-4 and TRBJ2-5, reads ETGVTQSPTHLIKTRGQQVTLRCSSQSGHNTVSWYQQALGQGPQFIFQYYREEENGRGNFPPRFSGLQFPNYSSELNVNALELDDSALYLCASSLERGETQYFGPGTRLLVL.

The sample holds many counts of this clonotype. The chain has TRBV11-2 and TRBJ2-2; D not resolved. CDR3 length equals 15 residues. Trimming pared 1 base from V and 4 bases from J, leaving 10 bases between. CDR1 is SGHAT and CDR2 is FQNNGV in the germline V gene. For the CDR3, the DNA is TGTGCCAGCAGCTTAGTGCTTGGCGGCACCGGGGAGCTGTTTTTT. This codes for CASSLVLGGTGELFF.

Only a few counts were recorded for this clonotype. A read error may produce the germline difference seen at one junction end. The chain links TRBV2 to TRBJ2-1, with D perhaps TRBD2 (5 bases). This CDR3 region has 15 residues. Germline V gene lookup returns CDR1 SNHLY and CDR2 FYNNEI. The CDR3 sequence is CASSAERSSYNEQFF. CDR3 coding DNA: TGCGCCAGCAGTGCCGAGCGGAGCTCCTACAATGAGCAGTTCTTC.

V usage is TRBV20-1 and J usage is TRBJ1-1, with TRBD1 identical over 7 bases. This CDR3 has 12 amino acids. With V trimmed by 6 bases and J by 7 bases, 8 bases remained unmatched. The V gene's germline CDR1 is DFQATT and CDR2 SNEGSKA (reference sequence). CDR3: CSAQQGRIEAFF. The DNA of the CDR3 is TGCAGTGCCCAACAGGGGAGAATTGAAGCTTTCTTT.

This sequence joins TRBV25-1 and TRBJ1-1; the D gene is possibly TRBD1 (5 bases). In germline, CDR1 is MGHDK, CDR2 SYGVNS. The V and J ends lost 6 bases and 4 bases respectively, with 18 bases between them. The CDR3 is made up of 15 amino acids. The CDR3 DNA follows: TGTGCCAGCAGGGGGATAGGGGAATGGGTCACTGAAGCTTTCTTT. Protein: CASRGIGEWVTEAFF.

This clonotype has more than one count but fewer than ten. This rearrangement joins TRBV12-3 or TRBV12-4 to TRBJ2-5; D possibly matches TRBD1 or TRBD2 (5 bases each). The ends were cut back, 6 bases at V and 2 bases at J, with 13 bases in the middle. The CDR3 has 14 amino acids. The CDR3 nucleotides are TGTGCCAGCAGGCAGGAGGACACTCAAGAGACCCAGTACTTC. It encodes CASRQEDTQETQYF.

The chain recombines TRBV13 with TRBJ2-1, with 9 bases aligning to TRBD2. After removal of 8 bases from V and 4 bases from J, the junction contained 12 bases not matched to a gene. Germline V gives CDR1 PRHDT, CDR2 FYEKMQ (reference sequence). The CDR3 contains 16 residues. For the CDR3, the DNA is TGTGCCAGCTCGTGGTCAAGTCTAGCGGGGTACAATGAGCAGTTCTTC. Protein: CASSWSSLAGYNEQFF.

The chain uses TRBV28 and TRBJ1-5; maybe TRBD1 (5 bases). CDR3 length equals 15 residues. CDR1 is MDHEN, CDR2 SYDVKM, per germline. Trimming took 6 bases from V and 9 from J, leaving 21 bases between them. CDR3 region: CASSYGPGLMAPQHF. In nucleotides, the CDR3 is TGTGCCAGCAGCTACGGACCGGGACTGATGGCGCCCCAGCATTTT.

The V gene is TRBV20-1, the J gene TRBJ2-3, with no clear D. This CDR3 region has 13 residues. V shed 5 bases and J shed 1 base, with 10 bases lying between them. The germline V gene encodes CDR1 DFQATT and CDR2 SNEGSKA (reference sequence). CDR3 sequence: CSAPPDGTDTQYF. CDR3 coding DNA: TGCAGTGCTCCCCCCGATGGCACAGATACGCAGTATTTT.

The chain employs TRBV7-8 and TRBJ2-3, with 11 bases matching TRBD2. The length of the CDR3 is 16 residues. Germline V CDR1 and CDR2: SGHVS, FQNEAQ. The junction had 9 bases not matched to a gene; V was cut back by 5 bases and J by 5 bases. The CDR3 is CASSPGGTSGGDTQYF. Written as DNA, the CDR3 is TGTGCCAGCAGCCCCGGGGGGACTAGCGGAGGAGATACGCAGTATTTT.

There are a few counts of this clonotype. This chain joins TRBV5-1 and TRBJ2-5, with D possibly TRBD2 on 5 matching bases. The CDR3 loop spans 13 amino acids. Trimming shortened V by 5 bases and J by 7 bases, and 15 bases separated the two germline ends. Germline CDR1 and CDR2: SGHRS and YFSETQ. CDR3 residues: CASSLRRDGTQYF. The CDR3 DNA follows: TGCGCCAGCAGTCTTCGTCGGGATGGGACCCAGTACTTC.

This clonotype was recorded at least ten times. The genes are TRBV20-1 and TRBJ2-1; 7 positions match TRBD2. Germline values: CDR1 DFQATT, CDR2 SNEGSKA (reference sequence). The ends lost 3 bases at V and 3 bases at J; junction bases unmatched: 8. CDR3 length: 15 amino acids. CDR3 sequence: CSARREPVGYNEQFF. DNA of the CDR3: TGCAGTGCTAGGCGGGAGCCGGTAGGCTACAATGAGCAGTTCTTC.

In its sample, this clonotype was seen many times. J is TRBJ2-3 and V is TRBV15; D is possibly TRBD2 (6 bases). CDR1 is LNHNV and CDR2 is YYDKDF in the germline V gene (reference sequence). V shed 6 bases and J shed 0 bases, with 10 bases lying between them. The length of the CDR3 is 14 residues. The CDR3 DNA reads TGTGCCACCAGGCTACTAGCTAGCACAGATACGCAGTATTTT. It specifies CATRLLASTDTQYF.

The chain couples TRBV6-1 to TRBJ1-6; 7 bases align to TRBD1. V lost 5 bases to trimming and J lost 9 bases; unmatched junction nucleotides: 10. Per the germline V gene, CDR1 is MNHNS and CDR2 is SASEGT. The CDR3 loop spans 15 amino acids. CDR3: CASSYAQGKASPLHF. The CDR3 DNA sequence: TGTGCCAGCAGTTACGCACAGGGGAAGGCTTCACCCCTCCACTTT.

This clonotype was counted many times. This chain uses TRBV3-1 with TRBJ1-2; D not resolved. CDR3 length: 15 residues. V lost 3 bases to trimming and J lost 2 bases, with 13 bases between them. The germline V gene encodes CDR1 LGHDT and CDR2 YNNKEL (reference sequence). Written as DNA, the CDR3 is TGTGCCAGCAGCCAGATAACGACACGCAACTATGGCTACACCTTC. It encodes CASSQITTRNYGYTF.

The chain has TRBV4-1 and TRBJ2-7; TRBD1 agrees at 9 bases. Germline trimming cut 2 bases from V and 9 bases from J; bases unmatched to any gene: 8. This CDR3 region has 14 residues. CDR1 and CDR2 from the germline V gene are MGHRA and YSYEKL. The DNA for the CDR3 is TGCGCCAGCAGCCAAATTTGGACAGGGGCAAGGCAGTACTTC. It encodes CASSQIWTGARQYF.

As regards this clonotype: A read error may be the cause here, since a much bigger clone is one base away. The V and J genes are TRBV2 and TRBJ1-1; D perhaps matches TRBD1 (6 bases). V gave up 7 bases and J gave up 4 bases, with 16 bases separating them. This CDR3 has 14 residues. Germline V gene sequence: CDR1 SNHLY, CDR2 FYNNEI. The chain's CDR3 is CASTMDSAATEAFF. As DNA, the CDR3 is TGTGCCAGCACTATGGACAGTGCGGCCACTGAAGCTTTCTTT.

This clonotype was counted between two and nine times. The V gene is TRBV10-3, the J gene TRBJ2-7; 7 bases agree with TRBD1. Germline loops: CDR1 ENHRY, CDR2 SYGVKD. The trim removed 2 bases at V and 1 base at J, leaving 5 bases unmatched. The CDR3 runs to 15 residues. CDR3 sequence (DNA): TGTGCCATCAGTGAGACGACAGGGAGTTCCTACGAGCAGTACTTC. Its protein product is CAISETTGSSYEQYF.

This clonotype was observed a handful of times. The V and J genes are TRBV6-1 and TRBJ2-7; D is uncertain. Germline CDR1 is MNHNS and CDR2 is SASEGT. This CDR3 comprises 13 residues. Trimming shortened V by 8 bases and J by 2 bases, and 13 bases separated the two germline ends. The CDR3 loop reads CASHSRSPYEQYF. In DNA form, the CDR3 reads TGTGCCAGCCATTCGAGGAGCCCCTACGAGCAGTACTTC.

The CDR3 nucleotides read TGTGCCAGCAGTTTAGTAGGGCACAATCAGCCCCAGCATTTT. This gives the protein CASSLVGHNQPQHF. The chain recombines TRBV28 with TRBJ1-5; D uncertain. This CDR3 spans 14 amino acids. From germline, CDR1 is MDHEN and CDR2 SYDVKM. The V end lost 2 bases, the J end lost 3 bases, and 8 bases lay between the germline ends.

This clonotype appeared a single time. The chain couples TRBV12-3 or TRBV12-4 to TRBJ1-2; possibly TRBD1 for D (6 bases). Trimming cost V 8 bases and J 7 bases, with 20 bases left between them. The CDR3 length is 14 residues. CDR3 sequence (DNA): TGTGCCAGCCCGAGTCAGGGGACCCCCTCTGGCTACACCTTC. Protein sequence: CASPSQGTPSGYTF.

The rearrangement links TRBV27 to TRBJ1-2; D not certain. Trimming cost V 2 bases and J 3 bases, with 10 bases left between them. The V gene's germline CDR1 is MNHEY and CDR2 SMNVEV (reference sequence). CDR3 length: 14 amino acids. DNA for the CDR3: TGTGCCAGCAGTTTAGATAAGGGATACTATGGCTACACCTTC. Amino acid sequence: CASSLDKGYYGYTF.

This clonotype came up once. V gene TRBV7-2 combines with J gene TRBJ2-1, with 9 positions matching TRBD2. Germline V gene lookup returns CDR1 SGHTA and CDR2 FQGNSA. V was clipped by 3 bases and J by 4 bases; unmatched bases: 7. The CDR3 sequence is 16 residues long. CDR3 coding DNA: TGTGCCAGCAGCTTTTTGACTAGCGGACATTACAATGAGCAGTTCTTC. Its protein product is CASSFLTSGHYNEQFF.